Listed here are 24 T cell receptor beta chains from one sample, sequenced in a study of identifying expanded T cells in peripheral blood (dated by TCRdb to the late 2010s). The library relied on the immunoSEQ multiplex PCR assay. Held by TCRdb, this immuneACCESS table contains in-frame sequences only and omits some clones. Under half of the omission traces to an unresolved V gene where checked; the cause of the rest is unknown. The sample data list about 97,000 clones, and around nine tenths of these were observed just once. 15% to 20% of the sample comes from the top ten. Sequencing was done on a sample of blood. The receptor source for this set is a person aged 18 to 70 in good health.

The V gene is TRBV5-1, the J gene TRBJ2-1; tentative D call: TRBD2 (5 bases). The CDR3 spans 13 residues. Germline-derived CDR1 and CDR2 are SGHRS and YFSETQ. Deletions cut 0 bases from V and 5 bases from J, with 6 bases between. As DNA, the CDR3 is TGCGCCAGCAGCTTGGAGGAGGACAATGAGCAGTTCTTC. Translation gives CASSLEEDNEQFF.

The rearrangement joins TRBV20-1 to TRBJ1-2; D gene ambiguous. V lost 7 bases, J lost 4 bases, and 10 bases lay in between. From germline, CDR1 is DFQATT and CDR2 SNEGSKA (reference sequence). This CDR3 is 11 amino acids long. The CDR3 is CSGEAVYGYTF. Written as DNA, the CDR3 is TGCAGTGGAGAGGCGGTCTATGGCTACACCTTC.

The gene calls are TRBV28 and TRBJ1-5, with 8 bases lining up with TRBD1. The CDR3 runs to 15 residues. Germline values: CDR1 MDHEN, CDR2 SYDVKM. V shed 6 bases and J 5 bases; nucleotides not matched to a gene: 9. DNA for the CDR3: TGTGCCAGCAGAGCAGGGGGCGGCTCGGATCAGCCCCAGCATTTT. This sequence encodes CASRAGGGSDQPQHF.

J is TRBJ1-1 and V is TRBV6-1; 8 nucleotides line up with TRBD1. Germline loops: CDR1 MNHNS, CDR2 SASEGT. This CDR3 contains 14 residues. V lost 7 bases to trimming and J lost 5 bases; unmatched junction nucleotides: 9. The CDR3 here is CASNRQGKRTEAFF. DNA for the CDR3: TGTGCCAGCAACCGACAGGGGAAAAGGACTGAAGCTTTCTTT.

V usage is TRBV7-2 and J usage is TRBJ1-6, with D possibly matching TRBD1 (6 bases). CDR3 length equals 16 residues. Germline V gene data show CDR1 as SGHTA and CDR2 as FQGNSA. Trimming left V 1 base short and J 13 bases short, with 20 bases between. The CDR3 reads CASSLGPRQVKTPLHF. CDR3 nucleotides: TGTGCCAGCAGCTTAGGTCCTCGACAGGTCAAAACGCCCCTCCACTTT.

V usage is TRBV7-6 and J usage is TRBJ1-5; possible D gene TRBD1, 5 bases. Germline CDR1 reads SGHVS; CDR2 reads FNYEAQ. The CDR3 length is 16 residues. Deletions cut 1 base from V and 0 bases from J, with 10 bases between. The CDR3 is CASSLGGPYSNQPQHF. DNA of the CDR3: TGTGCCAGCAGCTTAGGGGGCCCTTATAGCAATCAGCCCCAGCATTTT.

The gene calls are TRBV28 and TRBJ1-1, with TRBD1 identical over 7 bases. Germline loops: CDR1 MDHEN, CDR2 SYDVKM. The CDR3 has 16 amino acids. V was pared by 2 bases and J by 5 bases, with 11 bases of the junction left unmatched. The CDR3 sequence is CASSLPTGDERTEAFF. CDR3 DNA sequence: TGTGCCAGCAGTTTACCTACAGGGGACGAGAGGACTGAAGCTTTCTTT.

J is TRBJ2-7 and V is TRBV7-2; D is uncertain. The CDR3 spans 15 residues. V lost 1 base, J lost 1 base, and 11 bases lay in between. Germline V CDR1 and CDR2: SGHTA, FQGNSA. CDR3 sequence (DNA): TGTGCCAGCAGCTTAGTTACTACCCCATCCTACGAGCAGTACTTC. Amino acids: CASSLVTTPSYEQYF. The full variable domain, rest sourced from reference TRBV7-2 and TRBJ2-7, is GAGVSQSPSNKVTEKGKDVELRCDPISGHTALYWYRQSLGQGLEFLIYFQGNSAPDKSGLPSDRFSAERTGGSVSTLTIQRTQQEDSAVYLCASSLVTTPSYEQYFGPGTRLTVT.

The genes are TRBV7-6 and TRBJ2-1; no definite D call. The CDR3 is 13 amino acids. Germline values: CDR1 SGHVS, CDR2 FNYEAQ. V was trimmed by 2 bases and J by 8 bases, leaving 10 bases between them. The CDR3: CASSLWIGHEQFF. The CDR3 DNA follows: TGTGCCAGCAGCTTATGGATCGGCCATGAGCAGTTCTTC.

The CDR3 sequence: CASSESRGGGVLNTEAFF. The CDR3 nucleotides are TGCGCCAGCAGTGAGTCGCGGGGAGGGGGGGTACTGAACACTGAAGCTTTCTTT. V is TRBV10-2 and J is TRBJ1-1; possible D gene TRBD1, 6 bases. Germline CDR1 WSHSY, CDR2 SAAADI. V was cut by 0 bases and J by 0 bases, with 17 bases left in between. CDR3 size: 18 residues.

The V and J genes are TRBV2 and TRBJ1-4, with 7 bases aligning to TRBD1. Germline-derived CDR1 and CDR2 are SNHLY and FYNNEI. V lost 4 bases, J lost 7 bases, and 9 bases stayed unmatched. This CDR3 region has 15 residues. The CDR3 here is CASSGSVGGREKLFF. The CDR3 nucleotides are TGTGCCAGCAGTGGAAGTGTAGGGGGCCGTGAAAAACTGTTTTTT.

This clone was observed a single time. This rearrangement joins TRBV6-1 to TRBJ2-1, with 8 nucleotides matching TRBD1. The CDR3 totals 17 residues. CDR1 is MNHNS and CDR2 is SASEGT in the germline V gene. The trim removed 0 bases at V and 0 bases at J, leaving 4 bases unmatched. The CDR3 region has the DNA TGTGCCAGCAGTGAAGCGACAGGGGCCCGCTCCTACAATGAGCAGTTCTTC. It is translated as CASSEATGARSYNEQFF.

The gene calls are TRBV28 and TRBJ2-2, with D unclear. The CDR3 is 14 residues long. Trimming took off 3 bases at V and 1 base at J, with 6 bases between the two ends. The germline CDR1 and CDR2 sequences are MDHEN and SYDVKM. CDR3 DNA: TGTGCCAGCAGTTTCAGTGAGAACACCGGGGAGCTGTTTTTT. Amino acids: CASSFSENTGELFF.

The J gene is TRBJ2-5, the V gene TRBV10-3, with D perhaps assigned TRBD1 or TRBD2 (6 bases each). Germline CDR1 is ENHRY and CDR2 is SYGVKD. The V end was cut by 10 bases, the J end by 4 bases, with 10 bases between. The CDR3 length is 11 residues. The CDR3 region has the DNA TGTGCCAGCGGAGGGGGAGAGACCCAGTACTTC. Its protein product is CASGGGETQYF.

The rearrangement links TRBV19 to TRBJ2-1; D gene ambiguous. The CDR3 runs 13 residues. The germline V and J ends were trimmed by 3 bases and 8 bases, with 11 bases remaining between them. Germline V gives CDR1 LNHDA, CDR2 SQIVND (reference sequence). The CDR3 DNA is TGTGCCAGTAGTATCTCCCTCGGCGATGAGCAGTTCTTC. Translating gives CASSISLGDEQFF. Complete variable domain (other parts from reference TRBV19 and TRBJ2-1): DGGITQSPKYLFRKEGQNVTLSCEQNLNHDAMYWYRQDPGQGLRLIYYSQIVNDFQKGDIAEGYSVSREKKESFPLTVTSAQKNPTAFYLCASSISLGDEQFFGPGTRLTVL.

This chain links TRBV6-1 with TRBJ1-2; 11 nucleotides align to TRBD1. Germline V lookup: CDR1 MNHNS, CDR2 SASEGT. CDR3 length equals 16 residues. The trim removed 2 bases at V and 3 bases at J, leaving 5 bases unmatched. The CDR3 here is CASSEWGTGGYYGYTF. In DNA form, the CDR3 reads TGTGCCAGCAGTGAATGGGGGACAGGGGGGTACTATGGCTACACCTTC.

The CDR3 sequence is CASSPWQGAEAFF. CDR3 in DNA: TGCGCCAGCAGCCCCTGGCAGGGAGCTGAAGCTTTCTTT. This chain joins TRBV5-1 and TRBJ1-1; weak D call: TRBD1 (5 bases). The CDR3 runs to 13 residues. The V end lost 4 bases, the J end lost 6 bases, and 13 bases lay between the germline ends. Germline V gene sequence: CDR1 SGHRS, CDR2 YFSETQ.

V and J are TRBV9 and TRBJ2-1; 9 bases agree with TRBD1. CDR1 is SGDLS, CDR2 YYNGEE, per germline. This CDR3 has 14 amino acids. The V gene end was trimmed by 3 bases and the J gene end by 7 bases; junction bases not matched to a gene: 5. CDR3 sequence: CASSAWTGENEQFF. In DNA form, the CDR3 reads TGTGCCAGCAGCGCCTGGACAGGGGAGAATGAGCAGTTCTTC.

The chain links TRBV7-2 to TRBJ1-5, with TRBD1 as a possible D gene (6 bases). The V and J ends lost 2 bases and 6 bases respectively, with 14 bases between them. This CDR3 has 15 amino acids. Germline loops: CDR1 SGHTA, CDR2 FQGNSA. This CDR3 reads CASSLWGAAGQPQHF. DNA for the CDR3: TGTGCCAGCAGCTTATGGGGGGCGGCGGGTCAGCCCCAGCATTTT.

The chain's CDR3 is CASSIFGDPRNADTQYF. CDR3 DNA sequence: TGTGCCAGTAGTATATTTGGGGACCCCCGTAACGCAGATACGCAGTATTTT. The chain joins TRBV19 to TRBJ2-3; D possibly matches TRBD1 or TRBD2 (5 bases each). Looked up from germline, CDR1 is LNHDA and CDR2 is SQIVND (reference sequence). V was trimmed by 2 bases and J by 4 bases, leaving 19 bases between them. The CDR3 has 17 residues.

This chain uses TRBV5-1 with TRBJ1-4, with D tentatively TRBD1 (6 bases). Between the trimmed V and J ends, which lost 1 base and 3 bases, there was a span of 25 bases. There are 20 residues in the CDR3. Germline assignment: CDR1 SGHRS and CDR2 YFSETQ. DNA for the CDR3: TGCGCCAGCAGCTTGTCTTTAGTGGGGGCCGCCGAGGGGGCTAATGAAAAACTGTTTTTT. As protein: CASSLSLVGAAEGANEKLFF. The whole variable domain, filled in from reference TRBV5-1 and TRBJ1-4, reads KAGVTQTPRYLIKTRGQQVTLSCSPISGHRSVSWYQQTPGQGLQFLFEYFSETQRNKGNFPGRFSGRQFSNSRSEMNVSTLELGDSALYLCASSLSLVGAAEGANEKLFFGSGTQLSVL.

The genes are TRBV5-4 and TRBJ1-3; 9 bases align to TRBD1. Germline trimming cut 2 bases from V and 2 bases from J; bases unmatched to any gene: 8. The CDR3 covers 17 residues. Germline CDR1 SGHNT, CDR2 YYREEE (reference sequence). This chain's CDR3 is CASSFGGQGLTGNTIYF. The CDR3 nucleotides are TGTGCCAGCAGCTTCGGGGGACAGGGACTTACTGGAAACACCATATATTTT.

CDR3 sequence (DNA): TGTGCCAGCAGTTTTCGTCCGCTGGGCTCCTACAATGAGCAGTTCTTC. Translated: CASSFRPLGSYNEQFF. The J gene is TRBJ2-1, the V gene TRBV27; D not certain. Trimming shortened V by 3 bases and J by 0 bases, and 12 bases separated the two germline ends. This CDR3 has 16 amino acids. Germline V lookup: CDR1 MNHEY, CDR2 SMNVEV (reference sequence).

This clone was counted once. This chain links TRBV14 with TRBJ2-2, with D unresolved. Looked up from germline, CDR1 is SGHDN and CDR2 is FVKESK. V was clipped by 5 bases and J by 10 bases, with 23 bases between them. This CDR3 region has 16 residues. Here the CDR3 reads CASSSDTVKVGEELFF. The DNA of the CDR3 is TGTGCCAGCAGCTCGGATACCGTGAAAGTGGGTGAGGAGCTGTTTTTT.